Listed here is a single TCR beta chain. What this receptor recognizes is not known. No base qualities exist here, and no much larger clone lies one base off it. The immunoSEQ Assay, a bias-controlled multiplex PCR, was used to amplify TCRbeta CDR3 regions from genomic DNA. In the original analysis: The number of nucleated cells in each sample was estimated by amplification of reference gene primers within the assay. To quantify the absolute abundance of each unique TCRbeta CDR3 rearrangement, sequence reads were collapsed and filtered. Productive Simpson clonality was computed per sample as the square root of Simpson's diversity index over productive rearrangements. This is the immuneACCESS table as TCRdb keeps it, with only in-frame sequences that have V and J called. A part of the clones is gone; compared with another copy, unresolved V genes explain less than half, and the rest is unexplained. Clonal size and the V and J genes are those of that table, whereas D and trimming came from the DNA. The sample profile shows roughly 38,000 clones; less than 80% of them were found once. Roughly a tenth of the sample is in the top ten clones.

Trimming removed 4 bases from V and 3 bases from J; the gene matches leave 11 bases unexplained. Reading the germline V gene (reference sequence) gives CDR1 SGHNT and CDR2 YYREEE. The cysteine opens and the phenylalanine closes a CDR3 of 16 amino acids. Only the CDR3 region is kept as DNA, spanning 48 bases read in frame from base 1. These data are taken from a study of blood T cell repertoires in COVID-19 (dated by TCRdb to about 2020). About the investigation overall: Samples from collaborators originated in the United States, Italy and Spain and spanned both the acute and convalescent phases of COVID-19. The material from the prospective study consisted of cDNA or gDNA derived from T cells, B-cell-depleted T cells, or PBMCs. Subjects who had been exposed to COVID-19, were actively infected with it, or had recovered from it provided the deeply sampled blood TCRbeta repertoires that made up the dataset. The repertoires were released in a freely available public database intended as a resource for research on the immune response to SARS-CoV-2. Samples were obtained from the ongoing ImmuneRACE study (first 160 participants) and from about 1,300 subjects provided by 6 global collaborators. Sample metadata almost always included a de-identified subject ID, COVID-19 status, age in years and sex. HLA class I and class II types, where available, came from metadata supplied by the sample provider rather than from assay-based typing.

What the work shows at the level of the full study, not this receptor alone: How much clinical and demographic metadata was included differed by source and by participant, and the metadata was provided uncurated.

One collaborating source in Seattle enrolled patients while the patients were actively infected and followed the patients over time throughout the course of disease. The collaborating institutions used their own protocols to collect whole blood in K2EDTA tubes. For TCRbeta analysis, collaborator samples were shipped as frozen whole blood, as isolated PBMCs, or as DNA extracted from either sample type. The receptor comes from a man between 65 and 79 years old with COVID-19, enrolled during active disease. The sample taken for sequencing was peripheral blood. The chain links TRBV5-4 with TRBJ2-7, with 9 bases matching TRBD1. DNA sequence: TGTGCCAGCAGCACCGACCGGACAGGGGCCATCTACGAGCAGTACTTC. Its protein reads: CASSTDRTGAIYEQYF.